These 18 T cell receptor beta chains share one sample of origin, sequenced in a study of blood T cell repertoires in COVID-19 (dated by TCRdb to 2020 to 2021). Receptor libraries were prepared by the immunoSEQ multiplex PCR assay. Entries here come from immuneACCESS through TCRdb and include only in-frame sequences with V and J called. Some clones fail to appear in such tables; in the studies checked, an unresolved V gene covers under half of the shortfall, and the cause of the remainder is unknown. Within this sample are some 390,000 clones, with approximately 91% of them counted one time only. The leading ten clones occupy under 2% of the sample. The specimen sequenced was peripheral blood. The receptors were gathered from a woman in her forties with COVID-19, enrolled during active disease.

The CDR3 DNA reads TGTGCCAGCACCTTCCGGGGGTTGACCTACAATGAGCAGTTCTTC. Translation: CASTFRGLTYNEQFF. The chain links TRBV7-9 to TRBJ2-1; D is perhaps TRBD2 (6 bases). CDR1 and CDR2 (germline): SEHNR, FQNEAQ (reference sequence). This CDR3 contains 15 residues. The germline V and J ends were trimmed by 7 bases and 2 bases, with 15 bases remaining between them.

V usage is TRBV19 and J usage is TRBJ2-3; no clear D. The CDR3 has 17 residues. Germline CDR1 reads LNHDA; CDR2 reads SQIVND (reference sequence). Trimming removed 2 bases from V and 2 bases from J, with 17 bases in between. The CDR3 nucleotides read TGTGCCAGTAGTATAAGGTTAAGCAGGCCGAACACAGATACGCAGTATTTT. This gives the protein CASSIRLSRPNTDTQYF.

J is TRBJ1-1 and V is TRBV10-3; D is undetermined. CDR1 and CDR2 from the germline V gene are ENHRY and SYGVKD. This CDR3 is built from 16 residues. V shed 4 bases and J shed 1 base, with 16 bases lying between them. CDR3 protein: CAISGGGGERNTEAFF. Here the CDR3 DNA reads TGTGCCATCAGTGGGGGAGGTGGGGAGAGGAACACTGAAGCTTTCTTT.

J is TRBJ1-6 and V is TRBV30, with 10 bases matching TRBD1. Germline assignment: CDR1 GTSNPN and CDR2 SVGIG (reference sequence). CDR3 length equals 13 residues. Germline trimming cut 5 bases from V and 9 bases from J; bases unmatched to any gene: 4. The CDR3: CAWGTGAISPLHF. CDR3 DNA: TGTGCCTGGGGGACAGGGGCGATTTCACCCCTCCACTTT.

A remark on this clone: This same CDR3 is encoded by further DNA sequences in the sample. The chain has TRBV5-1 and TRBJ2-5; 11 bases map to TRBD2. J lost 1 base, V lost 3 bases, and 2 bases had no gene match. Germline lookup yields CDR1 SGHRS and CDR2 YFSETQ. There are 15 residues in the CDR3. The CDR3 loop reads CASSSGLAVQETQYF. CDR3 in DNA: TGCGCCAGCAGCTCGGGACTAGCGGTCCAAGAGACCCAGTACTTC.

The chain combines TRBV7-6 with TRBJ2-7; 7 nucleotides agree with TRBD1. This CDR3 region has 16 residues. Germline lookup yields CDR1 SGHVS and CDR2 FNYEAQ. V lost 0 bases and J lost 3; bases outside the gene matches: 8. The CDR3 sequence is CASSLAPGRTGYEQYF. The CDR3, as DNA: TGTGCCAGCAGCTTAGCCCCCGGGCGGACAGGCTACGAGCAGTACTTC.

V and J are TRBV30 and TRBJ1-1; D is perhaps TRBD1 (6 bases). Trimming cost V 3 bases and J 2 bases, with 10 bases left between them. The CDR3 consists of 13 residues. CDR1 and CDR2 (germline): GTSNPN, SVGIG (reference sequence). CDR3 residues: CAWSQDRNTEAFF. The CDR3, as DNA: TGTGCCTGGAGCCAGGACAGAAACACTGAAGCTTTCTTT.

The V and J genes are TRBV24-1 and TRBJ1-1, with D hard to call. The CDR3 contains 13 residues. The germline V and J ends were trimmed by 3 bases and 1 base, with 5 bases remaining between them. CDR1 and CDR2 from the germline V gene are KGHDR and SFDVKD. The DNA of the CDR3 is TGTGCCACCAGTGATCAGGCGAACACTGAAGCTTTCTTT. This sequence encodes CATSDQANTEAFF.

Regarding this clone: The same CDR3 also results from other DNA sequences found in this sample. The rearrangement uses TRBV5-6 and TRBJ1-1, with TRBD1 as a possible D gene (6 bases). The CDR3 runs 12 residues. The V and J ends lost 0 bases and 10 bases respectively, with 10 bases between them. Germline V gene sequence: CDR1 SGHDT, CDR2 YYEEEE. DNA of the CDR3: TGTGCCAGCAGCTTGGTACAGGGACGAGCTTTCTTT. Protein product: CASSLVQGRAFF.

The CDR3 coding sequence is TGTGCCAGCAGCGTACAGGGGAATGAGCAGTTCTTC. This codes for CASSVQGNEQFF. The V gene is TRBV11-2, the J gene TRBJ2-1; TRBD1 agrees at 7 bases. The germline V gene encodes CDR1 SGHAT and CDR2 FQNNGV. With V trimmed by 5 bases and J by 7 bases, 2 bases remained unmatched. The CDR3 covers 12 residues.

The chain uses TRBV11-3 and TRBJ2-7; no definite D call. CDR1 and CDR2 from the germline V gene are SGHNT and YENEEA. Deletions cut 1 base from V and 3 bases from J, with 10 bases between. The CDR3 runs 14 residues. This CDR3 is CASSLGHTDYEQYF. In DNA, the CDR3 is TGTGCCAGCAGCTTAGGACACACCGACTACGAGCAGTACTTC.

CDR3 amino acids: CASSLGGNNEKLFF. The CDR3 nucleotides are TGTGCCAGCAGCTTAGGAGGGAATAATGAAAAACTGTTTTTT. The chain has TRBV7-9 and TRBJ1-4; D is ambiguous. The germline gives CDR1 SEHNR, CDR2 FQNEAQ (reference sequence). The CDR3 has 14 amino acids. The ends were cut back, 1 base at V and 4 bases at J, with 7 bases in the middle.

The V call is TRBV10-1, the J call TRBJ2-7, with D possibly TRBD1 on 6 matching bases. Deletions cut 6 bases from V and 2 bases from J, with 20 bases between. Germline V CDR1 and CDR2: WNHNN, SYGVQD (reference sequence). The CDR3 consists of 16 residues. This CDR3 reads CASSPPLGGTPYEQYF. Written as DNA, the CDR3 is TGCGCCAGCAGCCCTCCTCTAGGGGGTACACCCTACGAGCAGTACTTC.

J is TRBJ2-2 and V is TRBV2; 16 bases match TRBD2. The CDR3 is made up of 19 amino acids. V trimming: 7 bases; J trimming: 2 bases; junction bases outside the gene matches: 10. From germline, CDR1 is SNHLY and CDR2 FYNNEI. CDR3 sequence reads: CASTIPGTSGRENTGELFF. DNA for the CDR3: TGTGCCAGCACCATACCGGGGACTAGCGGGAGGGAAAACACCGGGGAGCTGTTTTTT.

This rearrangement joins TRBV7-2 to TRBJ1-2; 10 nucleotides agree with TRBD1. The V segment lost 3 bases and the J segment 5 bases; nucleotides outside the gene matches: 3. This CDR3 is 14 amino acids long. The germline V gene encodes CDR1 SGHTA and CDR2 FQGNSA. The CDR3 here is CASSLGTGDYGYTF. The CDR3 DNA reads TGTGCCAGCAGCTTGGGGACAGGGGATTATGGCTACACCTTC.

The rearrangement joins TRBV28 to TRBJ2-7; 7 nucleotides align to TRBD1. The CDR3 sequence is 17 residues long. From germline, CDR1 is MDHEN and CDR2 SYDVKM. V shed 4 bases and J 2 bases; nucleotides not matched to a gene: 14. The CDR3 DNA reads as TGTGCCAGCAGTTGGATCCGACCGGACAGGACGGCCTACGAGCAGTACTTC. It is translated as CASSWIRPDRTAYEQYF.

The V gene is TRBV28, the J gene TRBJ1-2, with D hard to call. The germline CDR1 and CDR2 sequences are MDHEN and SYDVKM. CDR3 length: 15 residues. V was cut by 6 bases and J by 8 bases, with 22 bases left in between. In nucleotides, the CDR3 is TGTGCCAGCAGCCCCACTAAGTACCCCCTAAGGGGCTACACCTTC. Translating gives CASSPTKYPLRGYTF.

The chain couples TRBV6-5 to TRBJ2-7, with D possibly being TRBD1 (6 bases). CDR3 length: 14 amino acids. The germline CDR1 and CDR2 sequences are MNHEY and SVGAGI. V gave up 4 bases and J gave up 2 bases, with 12 bases separating them. The CDR3 region is CASSFLQGTYEQYF. The CDR3 DNA sequence: TGTGCCAGCAGTTTTCTACAGGGCACCTACGAGCAGTACTTC.